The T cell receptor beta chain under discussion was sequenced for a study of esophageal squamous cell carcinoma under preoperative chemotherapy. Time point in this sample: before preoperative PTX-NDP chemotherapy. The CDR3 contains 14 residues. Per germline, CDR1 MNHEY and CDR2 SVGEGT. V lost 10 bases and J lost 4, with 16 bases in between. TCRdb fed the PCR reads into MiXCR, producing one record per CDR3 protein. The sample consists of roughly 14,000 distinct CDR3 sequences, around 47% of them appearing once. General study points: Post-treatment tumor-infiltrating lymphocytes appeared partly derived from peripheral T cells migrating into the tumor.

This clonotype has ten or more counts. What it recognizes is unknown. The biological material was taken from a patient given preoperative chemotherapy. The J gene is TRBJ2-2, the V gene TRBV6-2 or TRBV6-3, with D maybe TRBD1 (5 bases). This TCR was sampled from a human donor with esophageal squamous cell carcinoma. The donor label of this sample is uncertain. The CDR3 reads CATRTPLITGELFF. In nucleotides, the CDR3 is TGTGCCACCCGGACACCACTTATCACCGGGGAGCTGTTTTTT.